Shown below are 16 T cell receptor beta chains from a single sample sequenced in a study of blood T cell repertoires in COVID-19. Generated by immunoSEQ multiplex PCR, the TCRdb table keeps only in-frame clones and is missing some. This repertoire shows approximately 200,000 clones, about 80% found once; its top ten account for around 6.9%. The sample was peripheral blood. These receptors were taken from a human donor with acute or convalescent COVID-19. The donor label of this sample is uncertain.

Written as DNA, the CDR3 is TGTGCCAGTAGTATAGGGACAGGGGCGGGGCAGCCCCAGCATTTT. Its translation is CASSIGTGAGQPQHF. The rearrangement links TRBV19 to TRBJ1-5, with 9 bases that match TRBD1. V lost 1 base and J lost 7; bases outside the gene matches: 5. This CDR3 has 15 amino acids. Germline CDR1 reads LNHDA; CDR2 reads SQIVND (reference sequence).

V usage is TRBV12-5 and J usage is TRBJ1-2; TRBD1 matches at 10 bases. V lost 2 bases to trimming and J lost 10 bases; unmatched junction nucleotides: 4. The CDR3 length is 13 residues. Germline CDR1 is LGHNT and CDR2 is FRNRAP. The CDR3 DNA is TGTGCTAGTGGTTTGTCCGGGACAGGGGCCTACACCTTC. Its translation: CASGLSGTGAYTF.

V gene TRBV19 combines with J gene TRBJ2-7; D is perhaps TRBD2 (5 bases). The germline V gene has CDR1 LNHDA and CDR2 SQIVND (reference sequence). The germline V and J ends were trimmed by 8 bases and 5 bases, with 16 bases remaining between them. The CDR3 covers 13 residues. Written as DNA, the CDR3 is TGTGCCAGTTTGGACTCTCAGCACCACGAGCAGTACTTC. This gives the protein CASLDSQHHEQYF.

The chain recombines TRBV20-1 with TRBJ2-1; 7 nucleotides align to TRBD1. This CDR3 is built from 11 residues. Trimming at V came to 7 bases and at J to 6 bases, leaving 3 bases not matched to a gene. The germline V gene encodes CDR1 DFQATT and CDR2 SNEGSKA (reference sequence). CDR3 sequence reads: CSVTGANEQFF. CDR3 coding DNA: TGCAGTGTCACAGGGGCCAATGAGCAGTTCTTC.

The table lists this clone with a few counts. The V gene is TRBV5-1, the J gene TRBJ2-5; possible D gene TRBD1, 6 bases. V dropped 4 bases and J dropped 1 base, with 17 bases sitting between them. Germline CDR1 and CDR2: SGHRS and YFSETQ. The CDR3 is made up of 16 amino acids. The CDR3 DNA reads as TGCGCCAGCAGCCGAAGTGGGGGCCAGATCCAAGAGACCCAGTACTTC. Translated: CASSRSGGQIQETQYF.

The chain links TRBV7-9 to TRBJ1-2; 7 nucleotides agree with TRBD1. The V and J ends lost 4 bases and 8 bases, in that order; junction bases with no gene match: 10. The germline V gene encodes CDR1 SEHNR and CDR2 FQNEAQ (reference sequence). The CDR3 extends over 14 amino acids. The CDR3 here is CASSSTQGEVGYTF. For the CDR3, the DNA is TGTGCCAGCAGCTCCACCCAGGGGGAAGTGGGCTACACCTTC.

This clone appeared a few times. The chain links TRBV19 to TRBJ2-7; 8 nucleotides match TRBD1. With 5 bases clipped from V and 2 bases from J, the junction kept 5 bases outside the gene matches. Germline V gene sequence: CDR1 LNHDA, CDR2 SQIVND (reference sequence). This CDR3 comprises 14 residues. For the CDR3, the DNA is TGTGCCAGTAGTGTGGGACAGGTCGCCTACGAGCAGTACTTC. Translation gives CASSVGQVAYEQYF.

The J gene is TRBJ2-1, the V gene TRBV7-2; 11 nucleotides align to TRBD2. V lost 3 bases and J lost 6; bases outside the gene matches: 13. CDR3 size: 18 residues. CDR1 is SGHTA, CDR2 FQGNSA, per germline. CDR3 sequence (DNA): TGTGCCAGCAGCTTTTTGCTAGCGGGAGGTCAACTGGTCAATGAGCAGTTCTTC. It encodes CASSFLLAGGQLVNEQFF.

This chain joins TRBV19 and TRBJ1-1; D perhaps matches TRBD1 (6 bases). V was pared by 6 bases and J by 2 bases, with 19 bases between. The V gene's germline CDR1 is LNHDA and CDR2 SQIVND (reference sequence). This CDR3 is 16 amino acids long. The CDR3 DNA reads TGTGCCAGTAGGAACACAGGGACAAGAGGAAACACTGAAGCTTTCTTT. Its protein product is CASRNTGTRGNTEAFF. The whole variable domain, remainder taken from reference TRBV19 and TRBJ1-1, is DGGITQSPKYLFRKEGQNVTLSCEQNLNHDAMYWYRQDPGQGLRLIYYSQIVNDFQKGDIAEGYSVSREKKESFPLTVTSAQKNPTAFYLCASRNTGTRGNTEAFFGQGTRLTVV.

V is TRBV7-2 and J is TRBJ1-2, with a weak D call TRBD1 (6 bases). V was clipped by 5 bases and J by 8 bases, with 12 bases between them. CDR3 size: 12 residues. The germline V gene encodes CDR1 SGHTA and CDR2 FQGNSA. The CDR3 loop is CASSPYTGGYTF. For the CDR3, the DNA is TGTGCCAGCAGCCCATACACAGGGGGCTACACCTTC. Based on the CDR3 plus reference TRBV7-2 and TRBJ1-2, the full variable domain is GAGVSQSPSNKVTEKGKDVELRCDPISGHTALYWYRQSLGQGLEFLIYFQGNSAPDKSGLPSDRFSAERTGGSVSTLTIQRTQQEDSAVYLCASSPYTGGYTFGSGTRLTVV.

The rearrangement links TRBV14 to TRBJ2-1; 14 bases are a match to TRBD2. CDR1 SGHDN and CDR2 FVKESK come from the germline V gene. This CDR3 has 16 amino acids. J was trimmed by 9 bases and V by 4 bases; bases with no gene match: 8. The CDR3 DNA sequence: TGTGCCAGCAGCCTTGCGGGACTAGCGGGAGTAGGTGAGCAGTTCTTC. This encodes CASSLAGLAGVGEQFF.

V is TRBV5-1 and J is TRBJ2-3; TRBD1 matches 10 bases. V was clipped by 5 bases and J by 3 bases; unmatched bases: 6. From germline, CDR1 is SGHRS and CDR2 YFSETQ. This CDR3 has 15 residues. The CDR3 spells CASSSGQGWTDTQYF. CDR3 coding DNA: TGCGCCAGCAGTTCGGGACAGGGGTGGACAGATACGCAGTATTTT.

The V and J genes are TRBV9 and TRBJ2-1, with 7 positions matching TRBD2. This CDR3 spans 15 amino acids. V gave up 2 bases and J gave up 1 base; unmatched junction bases: 3. CDR1 SGDLS and CDR2 YYNGEE come from the germline V gene. The CDR3 DNA reads TGTGCCAGCAGCGTCGGGGACTATTCCTACAATGAGCAGTTCTTC. Protein product: CASSVGDYSYNEQFF.

This clone was detected once. The V and J genes are TRBV7-9 and TRBJ2-7; D is perhaps TRBD2 (6 bases). This CDR3 has 13 residues. Trimming removed 1 base from V and 6 bases from J, with 10 bases in between. Looked up from germline, CDR1 is SEHNR and CDR2 is FQNEAQ (reference sequence). CDR3 region: CASSLGGETEQYF. The CDR3 DNA sequence: TGTGCCAGCAGCTTAGGGGGGGAAACCGAGCAGTACTTC.

On this clone: Additional DNA sequences in this sample encode the identical CDR3. This rearrangement joins TRBV27 to TRBJ1-1; possible D gene TRBD1, 5 bases. The V and J ends lost 3 bases and 5 bases respectively, with 10 bases between them. CDR3 length equals 13 residues. Germline lookup yields CDR1 MNHEY and CDR2 SMNVEV (reference sequence). CDR3 in amino acids: CASSFRRGTEAFF. Here the CDR3 DNA reads TGTGCCAGCAGTTTCCGCCGGGGGACTGAAGCTTTCTTT.

The V call is TRBV27, the J call TRBJ2-7; 8 bases are shared with TRBD1. The CDR3 totals 13 residues. Trimming cost V 3 bases and J 5 bases; bases outside gene matches: 3. Germline V gene data show CDR1 as MNHEY and CDR2 as SMNVEV (reference sequence). The CDR3 reads CASSLAGGHEQYF. CDR3 sequence (DNA): TGTGCCAGCAGTTTGGCAGGGGGCCACGAGCAGTACTTC.